This entry describes one TCR beta chain. Its target is unknown. Germline and junction disagree at one end, which may indicate a read error. The entry originates in a study of graft-versus-host responses after intestinal transplantation. Overall study context: Induction with anti-thymocyte globulin, then tacrolimus and steroids for around three years, was given to all recipients.

Study results and caveats: Recipient bone marrow held GvH clones, some seen earlier in ileum or blood. Peak GvH clone levels in circulation were associated with early post-transplant HvG declines.

The CDR3 has 16 residues. Germline-derived CDR1 and CDR2 are SEHNR and FQNEAQ (reference sequence). Sequenced by immunoSEQ multiplex PCR; TCRdb stores in-frame clones only, minus some. The profile covers about 88,000 clones, with 91% appearing a single time and just under 0.35% taken by the ten largest. The chain carries TRBV7-9 and TRBJ1-3; 7 bases line up with TRBD1. This receptor was obtained from a human donor who was the organ donor for an intestinal transplant. Sample: unstimulated CD4+ T cells sorted from spleen or lymph node cells, taken before transplant. The CDR3: CASSEHRDRRGSTIYF. The CDR3 DNA is TGTGCCAGCAGCGAACACCGGGACAGAAGGGGAAGCACCATATATTTT.